Listed here are 11 T cell receptor beta chains from one sample, sequenced in a study of T cells after yellow fever vaccination (dated by TCRdb to between 2018 and 2020). What the treatment or condition label conveys for this sample: live attenuated yellow fever vaccine strain. The library was obtained by 5' RACE. TCRdb lists the instrument as Illumina NovaSeq 6000. TCRdb reran the public reads through fastp at Q25 and MiXCR, keeping productive beta chains. A single entry per CDR3 protein holds the most common genes and DNA from its merged rows. The sample table shows some 170,000 distinct CDR3 sequences, and about a tenth are seen once. The top ten clonotypes cover 35% to 40% of the sample. The material sequenced was CD8+ T cells sorted from PBMCs, taken 45 days after the yellow fever booster vaccination. The receptors here all came from a man between 18 and 35 years old who received the YFV17D yellow fever vaccine.

The rearrangement uses TRBV5-1 and TRBJ2-1; D might be TRBD2 (5 bases). This CDR3 comprises 15 residues. V lost 0 bases to trimming and J lost 5 bases, with 12 bases between them. The germline V gene encodes CDR1 SGHRS and CDR2 YFSETQ. The CDR3 DNA reads as TGCGCCAGCAGCTTGGCGGTCCTCGGGGACAATGAGCAGTTCTTC. Protein sequence: CASSLAVLGDNEQFF.

The rearrangement links TRBV5-6 to TRBJ2-7; tentatively, D is TRBD1 (5 bases). This CDR3 has 13 residues. V lost 4 bases and J 3 bases, leaving 11 bases between the germline ends. The V gene's germline CDR1 is SGHDT and CDR2 YYEEEE. The CDR3 is CASSPTGNYEQYV. In DNA form, the CDR3 reads TGTGCCAGCAGCCCTACAGGAAACTACGAGCAGTACGTC.

There are a few counts of this clonotype. The J gene is TRBJ1-2, the V gene TRBV7-3; TRBD1 might be the D (5 bases). Between the trimmed V and J ends, which lost 5 bases and 8 bases, there was a span of 21 bases. CDR1 SGHTA and CDR2 FQGTGA come from the germline V gene. This CDR3 region has 15 residues. The CDR3 DNA reads TGTGCCAGCAGCCCTAAGGTCGGGGGTGGGTTAGGCTACACCTTC. This translates into CASSPKVGGGLGYTF.

The chain has TRBV19 and TRBJ1-1; D uncertain. This CDR3 contains 11 residues. CDR1 and CDR2 from the germline V gene are LNHDA and SQIVND (reference sequence). V dropped 3 bases and J dropped 6 bases, with 5 bases sitting between them. In nucleotides, the CDR3 is TGTGCCAGTAGTATGCGGGCTGAAGCTTTCTTT. Protein: CASSMRAEAFF. The full variable domain, in which reference TRBV19 and TRBJ1-1 provide the parts outside the CDR3, is DGGITQSPKYLFRKEGQNVTLSCEQNLNHDAMYWYRQDPGQGLRLIYYSQIVNDFQKGDIAEGYSVSREKKESFPLTVTSAQKNPTAFYLCASSMRAEAFFGQGTRLTVV.

In this sample, this clonotype turned up a few times. This chain joins TRBV20-1 and TRBJ2-1, with 8 bases fitting TRBD2. CDR1 is DFQATT and CDR2 is SNEGSKA in the germline V gene (reference sequence). The CDR3 extends over 15 amino acids. Unmatched junction bases numbered 6, after V lost 0 bases and J lost 5 bases. CDR3 DNA: TGCAGTGCTAGAGATAGAGCGGGGGCCGACAATGAGCAGTTCTTC. It translates to CSARDRAGADNEQFF.

This clonotype has only a few counts. The V and J genes are TRBV27 and TRBJ1-1; D possibly corresponds to TRBD1 (5 bases). Trimming took 6 bases from V and 6 from J, leaving 17 bases between them. Germline CDR1 is MNHEY and CDR2 is SMNVEV (reference sequence). The CDR3 extends over 14 amino acids. In DNA form, the CDR3 reads TGTGCCAGCAGACCTCTGGGAGGGGACCCTGAAGCTTTCTTT. It translates to CASRPLGGDPEAFF.

The table lists this clonotype with a few counts. The rearrangement joins TRBV2 to TRBJ2-7, with D unclear. V gave up 4 bases and J gave up 4 bases, with 14 bases separating them. Per germline, CDR1 SNHLY and CDR2 FYNNEI. CDR3 length: 14 residues. This chain's CDR3 is CASSVSYRGYEQYV. The DNA of the CDR3 is TGTGCCAGCAGTGTTTCGTACAGAGGATACGAGCAGTACGTC.

This clonotype came up a few times. The chain couples TRBV7-2 to TRBJ1-5; 9 bases agree with TRBD1. The CDR3 sequence is 18 residues long. V gave up 5 bases and J gave up 2 bases; unmatched junction bases: 13. Germline CDR1 is SGHTA and CDR2 is FQGNSA. DNA for the CDR3: TGTGCCAGCAGCCGCACACCCCCGGACAGGGGTGGCAATCAGCCCCAGCATTTT. This codes for CASSRTPPDRGGNQPQHF.

This clonotype was recorded at least ten times. The gene calls are TRBV6-6 and TRBJ2-5; D perhaps matches TRBD2 (7 bases). The V end was cut by 8 bases, the J end by 4 bases, with 20 bases between. Germline assignment: CDR1 MNHNY and CDR2 SVGAGI (reference sequence). This CDR3 spans 15 amino acids. CDR3 DNA: TGTGCCAGCTGTCCCCTTTCGGGGGGCGCAGAGACCCAGTACTTC. Protein sequence: CASCPLSGGAETQYF.

The chain recombines TRBV19 with TRBJ2-2, with a weak D call TRBD2 (5 bases). V was cut by 9 bases and J by 7 bases, with 9 bases left in between. Germline assignment: CDR1 LNHDA and CDR2 SQIVND (reference sequence). The length of the CDR3 is 11 residues. CDR3 in amino acids: CASFTSGELFF. The DNA of the CDR3 is TGTGCCAGCTTCACTAGCGGGGAGCTGTTTTTT.

There are many counts of this clonotype. The V call is TRBV6-5, the J call TRBJ2-1, with TRBD1 matching 7 bases. From germline, CDR1 is MNHEY and CDR2 SVGAGI. Unmatched junction bases numbered 7, after V lost 5 bases and J lost 9 bases. This CDR3 contains 13 residues. This chain's CDR3 is CASSQTGFGEQFF. Here the CDR3 DNA reads TGTGCCAGCAGTCAGACAGGGTTCGGTGAGCAGTTCTTC.